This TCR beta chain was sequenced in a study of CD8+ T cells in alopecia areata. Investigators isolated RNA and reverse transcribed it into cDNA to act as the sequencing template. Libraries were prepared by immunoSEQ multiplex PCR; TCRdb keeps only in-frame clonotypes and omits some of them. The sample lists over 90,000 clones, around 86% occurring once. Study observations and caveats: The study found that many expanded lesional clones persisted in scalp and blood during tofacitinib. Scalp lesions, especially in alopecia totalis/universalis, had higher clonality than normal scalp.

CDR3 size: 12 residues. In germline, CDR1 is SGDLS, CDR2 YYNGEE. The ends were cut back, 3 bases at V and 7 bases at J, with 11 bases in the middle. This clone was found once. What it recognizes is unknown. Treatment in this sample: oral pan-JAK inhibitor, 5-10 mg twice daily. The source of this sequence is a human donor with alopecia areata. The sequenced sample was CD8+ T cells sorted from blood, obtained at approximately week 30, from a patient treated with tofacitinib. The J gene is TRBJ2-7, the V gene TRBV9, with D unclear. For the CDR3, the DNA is TGTGCCAGCAGCGCCTTCAGCGATGAGCAGTACTTC. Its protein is CASSAFSDEQYF.